This T cell receptor (beta chain) was found in a study of T cell responses to AZD1222 COVID-19 vaccine. Study conclusions and caveats: At study baseline, merely roughly 6 AZD1222 recipients were seropositive.

Sequencing used immunoSEQ multiplex PCR; TCRdb keeps in-frame clones, though not all of them. The repertoire has about 160,000 clones, 92% of them found once; the top ten carry roughly 4.3%. Points on this clone: Antigen unknown.

J was trimmed by 0 bases and V by 0 bases; bases with no gene match: 3. Germline V gene sequence: CDR1 SGHRS, CDR2 YFSETQ. The CDR3 is 16 residues long. The chain joins TRBV5-1 to TRBJ1-3, with TRBD1 matching over 7 bases. The sequence came from an adult in good health. This specimen consisted of peripheral blood, obtained on day 0 of MenACWY control vaccination. CDR3 sequence reads: CASSLAEGASGNTIYF. The CDR3 DNA sequence: TGCGCCAGCAGCTTGGCTGAGGGGGCCTCTGGAAACACCATATATTTT.